This entry lists 23 T cell receptor beta chains sequenced from one sample in a study of glioma-infiltrating T cells. TCR alpha and beta CDR3 regions were amplified from RNA using iRepertoire nested multiplex PCR. From the multiplex PCR reads, TCRdb called clonotypes with MiXCR, one entry per CDR3 protein. The sample carries under 200,000 distinct CDR3 sequences, more than 35% recorded once. Sequenced: glioma tissue, nonneoplastic brain tissue, or PBMCs (not recorded which). Source of these receptors: a human donor with low-grade glioma or glioblastoma, undergoing nonglioma brain surgery, or in good health (not recorded which).

V and J are TRBV7-2 and TRBJ1-2, with D hard to call. Germline V gives CDR1 SGHTA, CDR2 FQGNSA. The CDR3 consists of 14 residues. Trimming pared 3 bases from V and 8 bases from J, leaving 16 bases between. As DNA, the CDR3 is TGTGCCAGCAGCTTTGATGTAGGATCTTACGGCTACACCTTC. This sequence encodes CASSFDVGSYGYTF.

The chain recombines TRBV11-3 with TRBJ2-1; 8 nucleotides agree with TRBD2. The germline V gene encodes CDR1 SGHNT and CDR2 YENEEA. This CDR3 contains 15 residues. V dropped 9 bases and J dropped 0; count of bases not matched to a gene: 7. The chain's CDR3 is CARSIGLASYNEQFF. In DNA form, the CDR3 reads TGTGCCAGAAGCATCGGACTAGCCTCCTACAATGAGCAGTTCTTC. Supplemented by reference TRBV11-3 and TRBJ2-1, the full variable domain reads EAGVVQSPRYKIIEKKQPVAFWCNPISGHNTLYWYLQNLGQGPELLIRYENEEAVDDSQLPKDRFSAERLKGVDSTLKIQPAELGDSAVYLCARSIGLASYNEQFFGPGTRLTVL.

Of note for this clonotype: This could be a read error, since a much larger clone is one nucleotide away. The chain combines TRBV20-1 with TRBJ2-6, with a possible D match to TRBD1 (6 bases). Germline CDR1 reads DFQATT; CDR2 reads SNEGSKA (reference sequence). The CDR3 sequence is 14 residues long. The CDR3 here is CSAQTGSGANLLTF. CDR3 in DNA: TGCAGTGCTCAAACAGGGTCTGGGGCCAACCTCCTGACTTTC.

A few counts support this clonotype. This chain links TRBV18 with TRBJ2-1; D is unresolved. The CDR3 sequence is 13 residues long. From germline, CDR1 is KGHSH and CDR2 LQKENI. The V end was cut by 2 bases, the J end by 5 bases, with 7 bases between. The CDR3 DNA is TGTGCCAGCTCACCAAATACCAACAATGAGCAGTTCTTC. Its translation: CASSPNTNNEQFF.

This clonotype has at least ten counts. The genes are TRBV27 and TRBJ1-1; D not resolved. The CDR3 extends over 13 amino acids. V lost 6 bases, J lost 7 bases, and 15 bases lay in between. Germline V gene lookup returns CDR1 MNHEY and CDR2 SMNVEV (reference sequence). The CDR3 sequence: CASSPDTRVEAFF. CDR3 nucleotides: TGTGCCAGCAGCCCAGACACAAGGGTTGAAGCTTTCTTT.

Turning to this clonotype: Given a much more abundant clone one base away, this may be a read error. This rearrangement joins TRBV4-1 to TRBJ1-5; D possibly corresponds to TRBD1 (6 bases). The CDR3 has 15 amino acids. Germline V gene sequence: CDR1 MGHRA, CDR2 YSYEKL. CDR3 in DNA: TGCGCCAGCAGCCCCCCGGTGGGGACACATCAGTCCCAGCATTTT. The encoded protein is CASSPPVGTHQSQHF.

Only one count was recorded for this clonotype. This could be a read error, since a much larger clone is one nucleotide away. The chain uses TRBV2 and TRBJ2-7; perhaps TRBD2 as D (5 bases). The CDR3 totals 11 residues. CDR1 and CDR2 from the germline V gene are SNHLY and FYNNEI. The CDR3 here is CDSRLTYEQYF. DNA of the CDR3: TGTGACAGCAGACTAACCTACGAGCAGTACTTC.

This clonotype was seen many times. The chain has TRBV28 and TRBJ2-7, with 8 bases that match TRBD2. Germline CDR1 reads MDHEN; CDR2 reads SYDVKM. With 10 bases clipped from V and 3 bases from J, the junction kept 5 bases outside the gene matches. The CDR3 consists of 12 residues. CDR3 in amino acids: CATKGLVYEQYF. The CDR3 DNA reads TGTGCCACGAAGGGACTAGTCTACGAGCAGTACTTC.

This clonotype was seen only a few times. The chain links TRBV19 to TRBJ2-3; D perhaps matches TRBD1 (5 bases). The CDR3 sequence is 13 residues long. Trimming took off 1 base at V and 5 bases at J, with 7 bases between the two ends. The germline CDR1 and CDR2 sequences are LNHDA and SQIVND (reference sequence). The CDR3 nucleotides read TGTGCCAGTAGTATAGTCCAGGGAGATACGCAGTATTTT. Its protein is CASSIVQGDTQYF.

This chain connects TRBV28 to TRBJ2-7; 9 bases align to TRBD2. Germline trimming cut 2 bases from V and 10 bases from J; bases unmatched to any gene: 27. This CDR3 is built from 20 residues. Germline V CDR1 and CDR2: MDHEN, SYDVKM. Here the CDR3 reads CASSLGLSREGPHEPGNQYF. As DNA, the CDR3 is TGTGCCAGCAGTTTAGGCCTCTCGCGGGAGGGCCCTCATGAGCCCGGGAACCAGTACTTC.

This clonotype was detected ten times or more. The chain links TRBV7-2 to TRBJ1-1; D unresolved. Germline loops: CDR1 SGHTA, CDR2 FQGNSA. This CDR3 spans 14 amino acids. Trimming pared 2 bases from V and 6 bases from J, leaving 13 bases between. CDR3 sequence (DNA): TGTGCCAGCAGCTTAAAGCGGAGTGACGCTGAAGCTTTCTTT. Amino acids: CASSLKRSDAEAFF.

Comment on this clonotype: This clone may be a read error of a much larger clone one base away. The chain carries TRBV20-1 and TRBJ2-7; D might be TRBD2 (5 bases). The CDR3 consists of 14 residues. Germline loops: CDR1 DFQATT, CDR2 SNEGSKA (reference sequence). CDR3 coding DNA: TGCAGTGCTAGGCCCACTACTAGTTCCTACGACCAGTACTTC. This encodes CSARPTTSSYDQYF.

The table lists this clonotype with a few counts. The CDR3 DNA reads TGTGCCAGCAGTGAATGGTATAGCAATCAGCCCCAGCATTTT. Translated, it gives CASSEWYSNQPQHF. V usage is TRBV2 and J usage is TRBJ1-5; no clear D gene. V was shortened by 2 bases and J by 0 bases, with 5 bases between the two germline ends. Germline V gene lookup returns CDR1 SNHLY and CDR2 FYNNEI. This CDR3 contains 14 residues. Together with reference TRBV2 and TRBJ1-5, the CDR3 gives the full variable domain: EPEVTQTPSHQVTQMGQEVILRCVPISNHLYFYWYRQILGQKVEFLVSFYNNEISEKSEIFDDQFSVERPDGSNFTLKIRSTKLEDSAMYFCASSEWYSNQPQHFGDGTRLSIL.

As regards this clonotype: This may be a read error, as it is one base from a much larger clone. The rearrangement joins TRBV12-5 to TRBJ2-1; 7 positions match TRBD1. Germline V gene data show CDR1 as LGHNT and CDR2 as FRNRAP. This CDR3 spans 15 amino acids. The DNA for the CDR3 is TGTGCTAGTGGTTTGGACAGGGGTGCCTACAGTGAGCAGTTCTTC. Its translation is CASGLDRGAYSEQFF.

This clonotype was seen a handful of times. This rearrangement joins TRBV24-1 to TRBJ2-1, with TRBD1 matching 7 bases. CDR1 KGHDR and CDR2 SFDVKD come from the germline V gene. This CDR3 is built from 16 residues. J gave up 6 bases and V 0 bases, and 7 bases lay outside the gene matches. This CDR3 is CATSDLRDSLINEQFF. The CDR3 DNA reads as TGTGCCACCAGTGATTTGAGGGACAGCCTTATCAATGAGCAGTTCTTC.

This clonotype was seen repeatedly, ten times or more. V usage is TRBV5-4 and J usage is TRBJ2-1, with TRBD2 matching 9 bases. V shed 6 bases, J shed 9 bases, and the junction held 10 bases outside the gene matches. Germline assignment: CDR1 SGHNT and CDR2 YYREEE (reference sequence). This CDR3 is built from 14 residues. CDR3 nucleotide sequence: TGTGCCAGCACCCAGGGGGTAGCGGGAGTTGAGCAGTTCTTC. Translating gives CASTQGVAGVEQFF.

The chain combines TRBV19 with TRBJ2-3, with D unresolved. The CDR3 totals 11 residues. Germline CDR1 reads LNHDA; CDR2 reads SQIVND (reference sequence). With 8 bases removed from V and 7 bases from J, the gap between germline ends came to 10 bases. CDR3 nucleotides: TGTGCCAGTGGAAACAGATATACGCAGTATTTT. Encoded protein: CASGNRYTQYF.

The rearrangement uses TRBV9 and TRBJ2-5; D might be TRBD2 (5 bases). Trimming cost V 2 bases and J 2 bases, with 13 bases left between them. CDR1 and CDR2 from the germline V gene are SGDLS and YYNGEE. The CDR3 sequence is 15 residues long. CDR3 nucleotides: TGTGCCAGCAGCGTTGGAGCGGTTGATCAAGAGACCCAGTACTTC. Translation gives CASSVGAVDQETQYF.

This clonotype occurred many times. This chain joins TRBV6-1 and TRBJ2-7; D may be TRBD1 (5 bases). The CDR3 covers 13 residues. V was clipped by 6 bases and J by 2 bases, with 11 bases between them. From germline, CDR1 is MNHNS and CDR2 SASEGT. The CDR3 DNA reads TGTGCCAGCAGCCCGAAGGGGCCCTACGAGCAGTACTTC. It is translated as CASSPKGPYEQYF.

This clonotype came up many times. The chain employs TRBV3-1 and TRBJ1-2; possible D gene TRBD1, 5 bases. Germline V gives CDR1 LGHDT, CDR2 YNNKEL (reference sequence). Between the trimmed V and J ends, which lost 6 bases and 8 bases, there was a span of 13 bases. The CDR3 runs 12 residues. The CDR3 region has the DNA TGTGCCAGCAGTTCAGGGAACGGGGGCTACACCTTC. Encoded protein: CASSSGNGGYTF.

The gene calls are TRBV10-3 and TRBJ2-7; 10 bases line up with TRBD2. CDR3 size: 16 residues. With 6 bases clipped from V and 3 bases from J, the junction kept 11 bases outside the gene matches. The germline V gene encodes CDR1 ENHRY and CDR2 SYGVKD. The CDR3, as DNA: TGTGCCATCAGGGAGCGGACTAGCGGCAGAGACTACGAGCAGTACTTC. It encodes CAIRERTSGRDYEQYF.

Comments on this clonotype: Given a much more abundant clone one base away, this may be a read error. The J gene is TRBJ2-5, the V gene TRBV28, with 7 bases fitting TRBD2. There are 13 residues in the CDR3. Germline lookup yields CDR1 MDHEN and CDR2 SYDVKM. The DNA for the CDR3 is TGTGCCAGCAGTTGGACTAGTTCGGAGACCAAGTACTTC. Protein product: CASSWTSSETKYF. The full variable domain, rest sourced from reference TRBV28 and TRBJ2-5, is DVKVTQSSRYLVKRTGEKVFLECVQDMDHENMFWYRQDPGLGLRLIYFSYDVKMKEKGDIPEGYSVSREKKERFSLILESASTNQTSMYLCASSWTSSETKYFGPGTRLLVL.

The chain has TRBV30 and TRBJ2-1; D remains unclear. The length of the CDR3 is 12 residues. Trimming took off 0 bases at V and 7 bases at J, with 7 bases between the two ends. Germline CDR1 GTSNPN, CDR2 SVGIG (reference sequence). This CDR3 is CAWSVLRNEQFF. CDR3 DNA: TGTGCCTGGAGTGTACTCAGGAATGAGCAGTTCTTC.